A single sample gave rise to the 10 T cell receptor beta chains below, sequenced in a study of cytomegalovirus exposure and HLA in healthy donors. Only in-frame clones appear in the TCRdb table, and some are missing; sequencing was by immunoSEQ multiplex PCR. The sample includes 45,000 to 65,000 clones, 93% of them seen just once. Sequencing input: PBMCs. The source of these receptors is a young woman in good health and CMV-seropositive.

V gene TRBV7-3 combines with J gene TRBJ1-1; TRBD1 agrees at 8 bases. Trimming removed 4 bases from V and 4 bases from J; junction bases left unmatched: 8. This CDR3 has 15 amino acids. The germline V gene encodes CDR1 SGHTA and CDR2 FQGTGA. CDR3 coding DNA: TGTGCCAGCAGCTCTACAGGGGGGAGCGGCACTGAAGCTTTCTTT. Protein product: CASSSTGGSGTEAFF.

V and J are TRBV10-1 and TRBJ2-2; TRBD2 matches 10 bases. With V trimmed by 8 bases and J by 7 bases, 13 bases remained unmatched. Germline V gene lookup returns CDR1 WNHNN and CDR2 SYGVQD (reference sequence). The length of the CDR3 is 16 residues. CDR3 in amino acids: CASSEKRGGRIGELFF. CDR3 bases: TGCGCCAGCTCAGAAAAGCGGGGGGGCCGGATCGGGGAGCTGTTTTTT.

This chain links TRBV5-6 with TRBJ2-7; TRBD2 matches at 7 bases. The J segment lost 3 bases and the V segment lost 2 bases, leaving 2 bases of the junction unmatched. Germline V gene sequence: CDR1 SGHDT, CDR2 YYEEEE. The CDR3 consists of 13 residues. Here the CDR3 reads CASSLGGGYEQYF. In DNA form, the CDR3 reads TGTGCCAGCAGCTTAGGCGGGGGCTACGAGCAGTACTTC. The full variable domain, rest sourced from reference TRBV5-6 and TRBJ2-7, is DAGVTQSPTHLIKTRGQQVTLRCSPKSGHDTVSWYQQALGQGPQFIFQYYEEEERQRGNFPDRFSGHQFPNYSSELNVNALLLGDSALYLCASSLGGGYEQYFGPGTRLTVT.

The chain has TRBV29-1 and TRBJ1-1, with D possibly being TRBD1 (5 bases). This CDR3 spans 13 amino acids. Germline V gene data show CDR1 as SQVTM and CDR2 as ANQGSEA. V lost 4 bases to trimming and J lost 4 bases, with 13 bases between them. In DNA, the CDR3 is TGCAGCGTTGTTGGGGGGTCGATCACTGAAGCTTTCTTT. Translating it yields CSVVGGSITEAFF.

The chain links TRBV19 to TRBJ1-2, with a weak D call TRBD1 (5 bases). Deletions cut 5 bases from V and 6 bases from J, with 16 bases between. Per germline, CDR1 LNHDA and CDR2 SQIVND (reference sequence). The CDR3 is 14 residues long. The CDR3 DNA is TGTGCCAGTAGTTCCCCGGGCAGGGTAGATGGCTACACCTTC. This sequence encodes CASSSPGRVDGYTF.

This clone occurred once. Other DNA sequences within the sample encode an identical CDR3. J is TRBJ1-6 and V is TRBV28; perhaps TRBD1 as D (5 bases). This CDR3 is 15 amino acids long. The ends were cut back, 3 bases at V and 0 bases at J, with 6 bases in the middle. CDR1 MDHEN and CDR2 SYDVKM come from the germline V gene. CDR3 loop: CASSLGGSYNSPLHF. As DNA, the CDR3 is TGTGCCAGCAGTTTGGGGGGCTCCTATAATTCACCCCTCCACTTT. Looking up the rest from reference TRBV28 and TRBJ1-6 gives the full variable domain: DVKVTQSSRYLVKRTGEKVFLECVQDMDHENMFWYRQDPGLGLRLIYFSYDVKMKEKGDIPEGYSVSREKKERFSLILESASTNQTSMYLCASSLGGSYNSPLHFGNGTRLTVT.

The genes are TRBV6-1 and TRBJ2-7; 10 bases match TRBD1. V was pared by 3 bases and J by 3 bases, with 5 bases of the junction left unmatched. This CDR3 is built from 15 residues. Germline CDR1 and CDR2: MNHNS and SASEGT. The CDR3 nucleotides are TGTGCCAGCAGTGAGGGGGGACAGGGGAGCTACGAGCAGTACTTC. Protein: CASSEGGQGSYEQYF.

The CDR3 sequence is CASSYGGPGELFF. In nucleotides, the CDR3 is TGTGCCAGCAGTTACGGTGGCCCCGGGGAGCTGTTTTTT. J is TRBJ2-2 and V is TRBV6-5, with unresolved D. Per germline, CDR1 MNHEY and CDR2 SVGAGI. The CDR3 length is 13 residues. V dropped 2 bases and J dropped 6 bases, with 7 bases sitting between them.

The chain uses TRBV6-6 and TRBJ2-7, with a weak D call TRBD2 (5 bases). The CDR3 runs 14 residues. Germline lookup yields CDR1 MNHNY and CDR2 SVGAGI (reference sequence). V was pared by 6 bases and J by 0 bases, with 12 bases between. The CDR3 region is CASSPPGISYEQYF. In nucleotides, the CDR3 is TGTGCCAGCAGCCCGCCGGGAATCTCCTACGAGCAGTACTTC.

This clone is a singleton in its sample. This rearrangement joins TRBV30 to TRBJ2-1; a weak D match, TRBD1 (5 bases). V lost 2 bases to trimming and J lost 7 bases, with 15 bases between them. The CDR3 spans 14 residues. Germline CDR1 reads GTSNPN; CDR2 reads SVGIG (reference sequence). The CDR3 region is CAWSFHSRGNEQFF. The CDR3 coding sequence is TGTGCCTGGAGTTTCCATTCTAGGGGTAATGAGCAGTTCTTC.